The clone carrying this TCR beta chain has a count of ten or more. Per germline, CDR1 MGHRA and CDR2 YSYEKL. Trimming took 2 bases from V and 0 from J, leaving 16 bases between them. CDR3 length: 17 amino acids. The data derive from a study of identical twins. The cDNA had a unique molecular identifier and a template-switch universal primer site. A single record per CDR3 protein comes from TCRdb applying MiXCR to the 5' RACE reads. The data contain about 890,000 distinct CDR3 sequences, around 12% of them singletons. The sample also formed part of further work on yellow fever vaccine responses in identical twins.

Sequencing was done on a sample of PBMCs. The chain links TRBV4-1 to TRBJ1-1; D is unresolved. The sequence was obtained from a woman aged 18-30 years in good health. The CDR3: CASSQLIGTLLNTEAFF. In DNA, the CDR3 is TGCGCCAGCAGCCAATTGATAGGTACGCTACTGAACACTGAAGCTTTCTTT.